This is a list of T cell receptor beta chains from one sample in a study of cytomegalovirus exposure and HLA in healthy donors. TCRdb's copy holds only in-frame clones and misses some; the assay was immunoSEQ multiplex PCR. The table lists 100,000 to 150,000 clones. The sequenced sample was PBMCs. The receptors here all came from a woman in her thirties or forties in good health and CMV-seronegative. Each CDR3 is given with its conserved first and last residue. The D gene is left open where the match is weak.

>TRBJ2-7|TRBD1|TRBV5-1
TGCGCCAGCAGCCGCTTACAGGGGGTAGAGGAGCAGTACTTC
CASSRLQGVEEQYF
>TRBJ1-5|TRBD1|TRBV27
TGTGCCAGCAGTTTACGGCAGGGGGCTAGGCAGCCCCAGCATTTT
CASSLRQGARQPQHF
>TRBJ2-1|TRBD2|TRBV7-9
TGTGCCAGCAGCTCGGGACTAGCGGGGGCTAATAATGAGCAGTTCTTC
CASSSGLAGANNEQFF
>TRBJ2-2|.|TRBV5-6
TGTGCCAGCAGCTTAGTGTCAGGCGATACCGGGGAGCTGTTTTTT
CASSLVSGDTGELFF
>TRBJ2-2|.|TRBV19
TGTGCCACCTCCAGCGTGGGGCGCACCGGGGAGCTGTTTTTT
CATSSVGRTGELFF
>TRBJ1-2|.|TRBV7-8
TGTGCCAGCAGCTCCGGACAGAAGCCCGGCTACACCTTC
CASSSGQKPGYTF
>TRBJ1-4|TRBD1|TRBV6-1
TGTGCCAGCATAAACCCGGGACAGGGGAGTGAAAAACTGTTTTTT
CASINPGQGSEKLFF
>TRBJ1-3|.|TRBV20-1
TGCAGTGCCCCTTATGGAAACACCATATATTTT
CSAPYGNTIYF
>TRBJ2-1|.|TRBV27
TGTGCCAGCAGTTTAGACAGCATTGAGCAGTTCTTC
CASSLDSIEQFF
>TRBJ2-7|.|TRBV28
TGTGCCAGCAGTACCGGGACCTACGAGCAGTACTTC
CASSTGTYEQYF
>TRBJ1-5|TRBD1|TRBV28
TGTGCCAGCAGCCGCTGGGACAGGGTGCAGCCCCAGCATTTT
CASSRWDRVQPQHF
>TRBJ2-5|.|TRBV5-1
TGCGCCAGCAGCCGAGGGGATAACAGGGTAGCGGAGACCCAGTACTTC
CASSRGDNRVAETQYF
>TRBJ2-7|.|TRBV10-1
TGCGCCAGGTTTCTTACAGGGCTCGGTCCCTACGAGCAGTACTTC
CARFLTGLGPYEQYF
>TRBJ2-7|.|TRBV27
TGTGCCAGCTGTAATTGGGGCACTTACGAGCAGTACTTC
CASCNWGTYEQYF
>TRBJ1-1|.|TRBV6-1
TGTGCCAGCAGTGAATTTAGAGGGACTGAAGCTTTCTTT
CASSEFRGTEAFF
>TRBJ2-4|TRBD1|TRBV9
TGTGCCAGCAGCGTGGGGGACAGACTAAACATTCAGTACTTC
CASSVGDRLNIQYF
>TRBJ2-3|TRBD2|TRBV5-1
TGCGCCAGCAGCGGGGGGGAACCGGCAGATACGCAGTATTTT
CASSGGEPADTQYF
>TRBJ2-2|TRBD1|TRBV29-1
TGCAGCGTTTCCCGGGACAGCTACACCGGGGAGCTGTTTTTT
CSVSRDSYTGELFF
>TRBJ1-5|TRBD1|TRBV18
TGTGCCAGCTCACCTGGGACAGGGGGCGTTGGCAATCAGCCCCAGCATTTT
CASSPGTGGVGNQPQHF
>TRBJ2-3|TRBD2|TRBV9
TGTGCCAGCAGCCCACCCGGGGGGACAGATACGCAGTATTTT
CASSPPGGTDTQYF
>TRBJ1-2|TRBD1|TRBV15
TGTGCCACCAGCGCTCAGGGGGACTACACCTTC
CATSAQGDYTF
>TRBJ2-7|TRBD1|TRBV5-1
TGCGCCAGCAGCTTGGCATGGACAGGGGAAGGCGAGCAGTACTTC
CASSLAWTGEGEQYF
>TRBJ2-1|TRBD2|TRBV6-1
TGTGCCAGCGGTAAACTAGCGGGTTCCTACAATGAGCAGTTCTTC
CASGKLAGSYNEQFF
>TRBJ2-5|TRBD1|TRBV7-2
TGTGCCAGCAGCTCCCGGGACAGGGAGGTCCAGTACTTC
CASSSRDREVQYF